Here is one T cell receptor (beta chain) with its context. This specimen comes from a study of shared clonotypes between healthy human individuals. TCRdb's table, derived via immunoSEQ multiplex PCR, lists solely in-frame clones and lacks some. The repertoire holds roughly 2.6 million clones, with approximately 92% as singletons. The sequence came from a man younger than 35 in good health. Sequencing input: naive CD4+ T cells sorted from blood. Subset: CD45RA+ positively selected.

CDR3 amino acids: CASSPLPFSGVSTDTQYF. CDR3 bases: TGTGCCAGCAGCCCGCTCCCTTTCTCAGGGGTAAGCACAGATACGCAGTATTTT. The rearrangement uses TRBV25-1 and TRBJ2-3, with D possibly being TRBD1 (6 bases). Germline CDR1 MGHDK, CDR2 SYGVNS. V was pared by 6 bases and J by 0 bases, with 22 bases between. The CDR3 spans 18 residues.